This T cell receptor beta chain stems from a study of control samples from healthy donors and cancer patients. V shed 3 bases, J shed 3 bases, and the junction held 14 bases outside the gene matches. Germline CDR1 reads SGDLS; CDR2 reads YYNGEE. This CDR3 region has 18 residues. Profiling relied on immunoSEQ multiplex PCR, and the TCRdb table lists in-frame clones only, not all of them. This table has some 94,000 clones, 86% appearing once. The clonotype comes from a woman aged 45-65 years in good health. The sequencing input was blood. The V call is TRBV9, the J call TRBJ1-1; 10 nucleotides match TRBD1. The CDR3 protein is CASSASHGTGVRDTEAFF. CDR3 bases: TGTGCCAGCAGCGCGAGTCATGGGACAGGGGTGAGAGACACTGAAGCTTTCTTT.